The clone carrying this T cell receptor (beta chain) was counted at least ten times. This sample was included in a study of prognosis after radiotherapy for stage I lung cancer. Two sampling time points were used, and roughly 6.1 milliliters of peripheral blood were drawn at each. Two-round multiplex PCR on genomic DNA was the method by which TCR beta CDR3 was amplified. Each TRBV and TRBJ gene had its own primer in the first PCR round. Using its own MiXCR run on the multiplex PCR reads, TCRdb lists one record per CDR3 protein. The table includes tens of thousands of distinct CDR3 sequences, about half detected once. Germline CDR1 is MNHEY and CDR2 is SMNVEV (reference sequence). This CDR3 is built from 16 residues. The V gene lost 1 base and the J gene lost 3 bases, with 16 bases spanning the gap.

This chain uses TRBV27 with TRBJ2-7; D is ambiguous. This specimen was PBMCs, taken before or after stereotactic body radiation therapy (not recorded which). The TCR was taken from a donor of 50 years or more with non-small cell lung cancer. CDR3 nucleotides: TGTGCCAGCAGTTTATATCCTCATCCCACCGGCTACGAGCAGTACTTC. Translation gives CASSLYPHPTGYEQYF.